This TCR beta chain emerged from a study of identical twins. Via MiXCR, TCRdb re-called the 5' RACE reads, giving one row per CDR3 protein. Of about 720,000 distinct CDR3 sequences listed, about 9.4% were seen once; the top ten hold about 0.98%. Notes on the study in general: Insertions ran lower in abundant cord blood beta clonotypes, though not in memory repertoires.

In its sample, this clonotype was seen a few times. Its target is unknown. V was pared by 6 bases and J by 3 bases, with 9 bases of the junction left unmatched. Germline assignment: CDR1 SGHTA and CDR2 FQGNSA. This CDR3 is built from 15 residues. These same records also appear under a second study, on yellow fever vaccine responses in identical twins.

Sequencing used PBMCs. This chain joins TRBV7-2 and TRBJ2-7; 9 nucleotides match TRBD2. This sequence was found in a woman under 30 in good health. The CDR3 DNA reads TGTGCCAGCAGGGGTTCCGGGACTAGCTTCTACGAGCAGTACTTC. Its protein is CASRGSGTSFYEQYF.